The 26 T cell receptor beta chains below all came from one sample that was sequenced in a study of spatial heterogeneity in lung cancer. TCRdb itself ran the 5' RACE reads through MiXCR, one entry per CDR3 protein. The table lists about 6,000 distinct CDR3 sequences, approximately 14% of them singletons. Noted time point: sample taken at primary tumor resection. Regarding the study as a whole: Tumors with more nonsynonymous mutations had more expanded intratumoral alpha and beta TCRs.

No antigen has been assigned to these receptors. The source was lung tumor tissue, collected at surgery. Receptors were obtained from a male donor with early-stage non-small cell lung cancer.

About this clonotype: The library was designed around alpha chains, so this beta chain is a stray read whose abundance carries little weight. V usage is TRBV7-2 and J usage is TRBJ2-5; the match to TRBD1 covers 8 bases. The CDR3 totals 13 residues. The trim removed 6 bases at V and 2 bases at J, leaving 2 bases unmatched. Germline V gene sequence: CDR1 SGHTA, CDR2 FQGNSA. The CDR3 DNA follows: TGTGCCAGCAGTCGGGACAGGCAAGAGACCCAGTACTTC. This gives the protein CASSRDRQETQYF.

By share, this clonotype ranks as medium-sized. A library prepared for alpha chains yielded this beta chain as an off-target read; its size is of little meaning. The chain couples TRBV7-2 to TRBJ2-7; 8 bases are shared with TRBD2. Germline values: CDR1 SGHTA, CDR2 FQGNSA. J lost 2 bases, V lost 0 bases, and 3 bases had no gene match. The CDR3 extends over 15 amino acids. CDR3 nucleotides: TGTGCCAGCAGCTTAGCTCCGGGGGGGCCCTACGAGCAGTACTTC. Protein sequence: CASSLAPGGPYEQYF.

By frequency in the sample, this clonotype is large. Because the library targeted alpha chains, this beta chain is an off-target read whose size means little. CDR3 sequence reads: CATSDSNPENEQFF. CDR3 sequence (DNA): TGTGCCACCAGTGACTCCAACCCAGAGAATGAGCAGTTCTTC. The gene calls are TRBV24-1 and TRBJ2-1; D is unclear. There are 14 residues in the CDR3. Germline values: CDR1 KGHDR, CDR2 SFDVKD. V was shortened by 4 bases and J by 7 bases, with 13 bases between the two germline ends.

This clonotype was detected many times. A library made for alpha chains picked up this beta chain off target, so its size means little. The chain joins TRBV6-1 to TRBJ1-5, with D unresolved. Trimming took 4 bases from V and 4 from J, leaving 8 bases between them. The CDR3 is 13 amino acids. Germline V gene lookup returns CDR1 MNHNS and CDR2 SASEGT. Here the CDR3 reads CASSASENQPQHF. The DNA for the CDR3 is TGTGCCAGCAGTGCCTCGGAGAATCAGCCCCAGCATTTT.

In this sample, this clonotype is medium-sized. This beta chain is an unintended read in a library built for alpha chains; its size means little. The genes are TRBV28 and TRBJ1-4; 9 bases are a match to TRBD1. V trimming: 6 bases; J trimming: 8 bases; junction bases outside the gene matches: 7. This CDR3 has 14 residues. Looked up from germline, CDR1 is MDHEN and CDR2 is SYDVKM. CDR3: CASSRGQGREKLFF. Here the CDR3 DNA reads TGTGCCAGCAGCCGCGGACAGGGGAGGGAAAAACTGTTTTTT. Based on the CDR3 plus reference TRBV28 and TRBJ1-4, the full variable domain is DVKVTQSSRYLVKRTGEKVFLECVQDMDHENMFWYRQDPGLGLRLIYFSYDVKMKEKGDIPEGYSVSREKKERFSLILESASTNQTSMYLCASSRGQGREKLFFGSGTQLSVL.

This clonotype was recorded at least ten times. As an off-target read in a library built for alpha chains, this beta chain has a frequency of little significance. The chain uses TRBV27 and TRBJ1-5; D call uncertain. The V and J ends lost 4 bases and 2 bases respectively, with 12 bases between them. Germline loops: CDR1 MNHEY, CDR2 SMNVEV (reference sequence). CDR3 length equals 15 residues. CDR3 loop: CASSSKRVGNQPQHF. CDR3 sequence (DNA): TGTGCCAGCAGTTCCAAGAGGGTCGGCAATCAGCCCCAGCATTTT.

In the case of this clonotype: Found in a library prepared for alpha chains, this beta chain is an off-target read, and its abundance has little meaning. The gene calls are TRBV4-1 and TRBJ2-5, with a tentative D call TRBD1 (5 bases). CDR3 length: 14 residues. V was trimmed by 1 base and J by 0 bases, leaving 6 bases between them. From germline, CDR1 is MGHRA and CDR2 YSYEKL. Written as DNA, the CDR3 is TGCGCCAGCAGCCAAGGACAGAACCAAGAGACCCAGTACTTC. Translation gives CASSQGQNQETQYF.

This clonotype ranks as medium-sized. Found in a library prepared for alpha chains, this beta chain is an off-target read, and its abundance has little meaning. V gene TRBV7-9 combines with J gene TRBJ2-5, with D possibly matching TRBD2 (5 bases). V was shortened by 5 bases and J by 4 bases, with 11 bases between the two germline ends. This CDR3 region has 13 residues. Germline V CDR1 and CDR2: SEHNR, FQNEAQ (reference sequence). The CDR3 reads CASSPGSRETQYF. The CDR3, as DNA: TGTGCCAGCAGCCCTGGGAGTCGAGAGACCCAGTACTTC.

Relative to its sample, this clonotype is medium-sized. This beta chain represents an off-target read in a library built for alpha chains; its size is of limited meaning. The V gene is TRBV5-4, the J gene TRBJ1-2; 8 bases match TRBD1. V was pared by 0 bases and J by 8 bases, with 9 bases of the junction left unmatched. The CDR3 has 15 amino acids. In germline, CDR1 is SGHNT, CDR2 YYREEE (reference sequence). The CDR3 DNA sequence: TGTGCCAGCAGCTTGGTAGAGGACAGGGCCTTCGGCTACACCTTC. Translated, it gives CASSLVEDRAFGYTF.

Comments on this clonotype: This beta chain is a stray sequence in a library constructed for alpha chains; its clone size is not meaningful. J is TRBJ2-6 and V is TRBV3-1, with 9 bases identical to TRBD1. Germline V gives CDR1 LGHDT, CDR2 YNNKEL (reference sequence). The CDR3 has 17 amino acids. Trimming removed 4 bases from V and 2 bases from J; junction bases left unmatched: 6. This CDR3 reads CASSPLQGAAGANVLTF. CDR3 sequence (DNA): TGTGCCAGCAGCCCTTTACAGGGGGCAGCTGGGGCCAACGTCCTGACTTTC.

This clonotype has a count of ten or more. This beta chain appears as a stray read in a library generated for alpha chains; its size is not informative. This chain joins TRBV5-4 and TRBJ2-1; TRBD1 agrees at 7 bases. This CDR3 has 15 amino acids. V trimming: 5 bases; J trimming: 2 bases; junction bases outside the gene matches: 7. CDR1 and CDR2 (germline): SGHNT, YYREEE (reference sequence). CDR3 coding DNA: TGTGCCAGCAGTTCCGGGACAGATCCCTACAATGAGCAGTTCTTC. This codes for CASSSGTDPYNEQFF.

Regarding this clonotype: In a library made to pick up alpha chains, this beta chain is a stray read with a size that means little. The chain employs TRBV9 and TRBJ1-3; D remains ambiguous. Between the trimmed V and J ends, which lost 0 bases and 0 bases, there was a span of 7 bases. CDR3 size: 15 residues. CDR1 is SGDLS, CDR2 YYNGEE, per germline. The DNA for the CDR3 is TGTGCCAGCAGCGTAGGAGGACTCTCTGGAAACACCATATATTTT. It specifies CASSVGGLSGNTIYF.

This clonotype was seen many times. As an off-target read in a library built for alpha chains, this beta chain has a frequency of little significance. This sequence joins TRBV12-3 or TRBV12-4 and TRBJ2-7; TRBD2 matches at 13 bases. The CDR3 covers 15 residues. V shed 1 base, J shed 7 bases, and the junction held 4 bases outside the gene matches. The CDR3 DNA reads TGTGCCAGCAGTTTAGGGACTAGCGGGAGAGGTGAGCAGTACTTC. This sequence encodes CASSLGTSGRGEQYF.

By share, this clonotype ranks as medium-sized. As an off-target read in a library built for alpha chains, this beta chain has a frequency of little significance. The V call is TRBV10-3, the J call TRBJ1-2, with D perhaps TRBD1 (6 bases). Germline CDR1 and CDR2: ENHRY and SYGVKD. The CDR3 has 13 residues. Trimming cost V 10 bases and J 1 base, with 13 bases left between them. The CDR3, as DNA: TGTGCCACCATGTGGGGGCATAACTATGGCTACACCTTC. Its translation is CATMWGHNYGYTF.

This clonotype qualifies as medium-sized. Little can be read into the size of this beta chain, an off-target read in a library designed for alpha chains. The chain has TRBV4-1 and TRBJ2-7, with 11 bases identical to TRBD2. V lost 6 bases, J lost 6 bases, and 10 bases stayed unmatched. CDR1 and CDR2 from the germline V gene are MGHRA and YSYEKL. This CDR3 has 15 amino acids. This CDR3 reads CASSLGLAVISEQYF. CDR3 in DNA: TGCGCCAGCAGTTTGGGACTAGCGGTTATCTCCGAGCAGTACTTC.

Sample share makes this clonotype medium-sized. A library made for alpha chains picked up this beta chain off target, so its size means little. The chain joins TRBV29-1 to TRBJ2-3; TRBD2 agrees at 10 bases. Germline V gives CDR1 SQVTM, CDR2 ANQGSEA. The J segment lost 8 bases and the V segment lost 3 bases, leaving 11 bases of the junction unmatched. The CDR3 runs 15 residues. The CDR3 region has the DNA TGCAGCGTTGAGGGTAGCGGGGGGCTCAGAGGTACGCAGTATTTT. Residues: CSVEGSGGLRGTQYF.

On this clonotype itself: As an off-target read in a library built for alpha chains, this beta chain has a frequency of little significance. J is TRBJ2-7 and V is TRBV10-3, with a tentative D call TRBD1 (6 bases). The CDR3 is made up of 12 amino acids. Trimming shortened V by 10 bases and J by 2 bases, and 12 bases separated the two germline ends. The germline CDR1 and CDR2 sequences are ENHRY and SYGVKD. The DNA for the CDR3 is TGTGCCACCCTTGGGGACACCTACGAGCAGTACTTC. This encodes CATLGDTYEQYF.

This clonotype was counted at least ten times. This beta chain slipped into a library made for alpha chains as a stray read, so its size is not meaningful. The gene calls are TRBV13 and TRBJ2-7; D is uncertain. With 5 bases removed from V and 2 bases from J, the gap between germline ends came to 13 bases. The germline CDR1 and CDR2 sequences are PRHDT and FYEKMQ (reference sequence). There are 14 residues in the CDR3. CDR3 sequence reads: CASSNSRNAYEQYF. The CDR3 DNA sequence: TGTGCCAGCAGCAACTCCAGGAATGCCTACGAGCAGTACTTC.

This clonotype is medium-sized by share. This beta chain is a stray read from a library made for alpha chains; its abundance is not meaningful. The gene calls are TRBV6-1 and TRBJ2-5; D ambiguous. Trimming stripped 7 bases from V and 0 bases from J, with 15 bases between. Germline CDR1 and CDR2: MNHNS and SASEGT. This CDR3 region has 15 residues. Written as DNA, the CDR3 is TGTGCCAGCAACCTGATGGACGCCCACCAAGAGACCCAGTACTTC. Its translation: CASNLMDAHQETQYF.

This clonotype counts as medium-sized (0.01 to 0.1%). Being off target in a library aimed at alpha chains, this beta chain has a size of little meaning. V and J are TRBV6-6 and TRBJ2-3; possible D gene TRBD1, 5 bases. Deletions cut 0 bases from V and 5 bases from J, with 12 bases between. The germline gives CDR1 MNHNY, CDR2 SVGAGI (reference sequence). This CDR3 contains 15 residues. CDR3 DNA sequence: TGTGCCAGCAGTTACTCCCAGGGAAGTCGAGATACGCAGTATTTT. Protein: CASSYSQGSRDTQYF.

In its sample, this clonotype ranks as medium-sized (0.01 to 0.1%). This beta chain represents an off-target read in a library built for alpha chains; its size is of limited meaning. V gene TRBV6-1 combines with J gene TRBJ2-3; D is ambiguous. This CDR3 comprises 14 residues. Trimming left V 6 bases short and J 0 bases short, with 10 bases between. Germline V gene data show CDR1 as MNHNS and CDR2 as SASEGT. The CDR3 coding sequence is TGTGCCAGCAGCGGGTGGTCGAGCACAGATACGCAGTATTTT. Residues: CASSGWSSTDTQYF.

On this clonotype itself: The library was prepared for alpha chains; this beta chain is a stray read, so its frequency means little. This rearrangement joins TRBV7-9 to TRBJ2-5; no clear D gene. V was shortened by 3 bases and J by 2 bases, with 4 bases between the two germline ends. This CDR3 spans 12 amino acids. Germline CDR1 reads SEHNR; CDR2 reads FQNEAQ (reference sequence). The CDR3 spells CASSLGQETQYF. The DNA of the CDR3 is TGTGCCAGCAGCTTGGGGCAAGAGACCCAGTACTTC.

For this clonotype: Within a library made for alpha chains, this beta chain is off target, and its count is uninformative. This chain links TRBV2 with TRBJ1-1; 9 nucleotides line up with TRBD1. V lost 5 bases to trimming and J lost 6 bases; unmatched junction nucleotides: 4. CDR1 and CDR2 (germline): SNHLY, FYNNEI. The CDR3 totals 13 residues. CDR3 DNA sequence: TGTGCCAGCAGTCTCCGGACAGGGGCTGAAGCTTTCTTT. Translating it yields CASSLRTGAEAFF.

This clonotype was counted ten times or more. The library was prepared for alpha chains; this beta chain is a stray read, so its frequency means little. This chain links TRBV5-1 with TRBJ2-1, with 7 bases aligning to TRBD1. J was trimmed by 9 bases and V by 6 bases; bases with no gene match: 18. The CDR3 covers 16 residues. CDR1 SGHRS and CDR2 YFSETQ come from the germline V gene. The CDR3 DNA follows: TGCGCCAGCAACATTATGGGAGTCCGTGGGGACAGTGAGCAGTTCTTC. Translated: CASNIMGVRGDSEQFF.

With regard to this clonotype: This beta chain is an off-target read within a library intended for alpha chains, so its frequency means little. The chain links TRBV7-2 to TRBJ2-6, with 9 nucleotides matching TRBD1. Trimming took 5 bases from V and 4 from J; bases not matched to a gene: 15. Germline CDR1 and CDR2: SGHTA and FQGNSA. The CDR3 sequence is 19 residues long. CDR3: CASSLRSGTGQIGANVLTF. The CDR3 nucleotides are TGTGCCAGCAGCCTAAGGTCGGGGACAGGGCAAATCGGGGCCAACGTCCTGACTTTC.

Relative to its sample, this clonotype is medium-sized. This beta chain slipped into a library made for alpha chains as a stray read, so its size is not meaningful. The CDR3 DNA reads as TGTGCCAGCAGCGACACGCGGCTCCGCTCCTACAATGAGCAGTTCTTC. This encodes CASSDTRLRSYNEQFF. V usage is TRBV2 and J usage is TRBJ2-1; unclear D gene. This CDR3 comprises 16 residues. The V end lost 6 bases, the J end lost 0 bases, and 15 bases lay between the germline ends. Germline CDR1 is SNHLY and CDR2 is FYNNEI.